This T cell receptor beta chain was identified during a study of Ad26.COV2.S vaccination and SARS-CoV-2 variants. Regarding treatment: about 20 received Ad26.COV2.S at low or high dose, single or two shots; roughly five received placebo; per-sample allocation not given. Vaccine and placebo recipients were sampled on day 63 after the first injection. Spike of the Wuhan-strain SARS-CoV-2 was expressed by an Ad26 vector, which formed the vaccine. General study results and limits: After vaccination, reports described spike-specific CD8+ and CD4+ T cell responses as showing substantial breadth. Compared with placebo recipients, vaccine recipients had higher spike-specific TCR breadth. It was found that vaccine and placebo recipients had similar non-spike TCR breadth.

With regard to this clone: Its specificity is not known.

Trimming removed 4 bases from V and 4 bases from J, with 6 bases in between. This CDR3 has 11 residues. Germline V gives CDR1 DFQATT, CDR2 SNEGSKA (reference sequence). Data came from immunoSEQ multiplex PCR; TCRdb stores just in-frame clones and leaves some out. Here the sample spans about 350,000 clones, about 87% being singletons. The sequencing here drew on peripheral blood, taken in a trial of Ad26.COV2.S vaccine versus placebo. The genes are TRBV20-1 and TRBJ2-3; no clear D gene. This receptor was obtained from a person between 18 and 65 years old who received the Ad26.COV2.S COVID-19 vaccine or a placebo. The CDR3 is CSAKFPDTQYF. DNA for the CDR3: TGCAGTGCTAAGTTCCCAGATACGCAGTATTTT.